This is a list of T cell receptor beta chains from one sample in a study of blood T cell repertoires in COVID-19. Libraries were prepared by immunoSEQ multiplex PCR; TCRdb keeps only in-frame clonotypes and omits some of them. The sample comprises 150,000 to 200,000 clones, 88% of which are singletons, and 4% to 5.5% rests with the top ten. The sequencing input was peripheral blood. All receptors derive from a human donor in a cohort sampled during active COVID-19. The CDR3 runs from the conserved cysteine through the conserved F or W. A D gene is named only where the DNA matches it firmly. The size field is filled for only some rows; it gives once, few, many or a size class.

TRBJ2-6,-,-,TRBV19,CASRLGSGAGANVLTF,TGTGCCAGTAGGCTAGGGTCGGGGGCTGGGGCCAACGTCCTGACTTTC
TRBJ2-7,-,TRBD2,TRBV7-2,CASSSTGTSAYEQYF,TGTGCCAGCAGCTCCACCGGGACTAGCGCCTACGAGCAGTACTTC
TRBJ2-1,-,TRBD2,TRBV5-3,CARSCDLGAGVCDEQFF,TGTGCCAGAAGCTGCGACCTGGGTGCGGGGGTTTGCGATGAGCAGTTCTTC
TRBJ2-2,-,TRBD2,TRBV7-2,CASSLVAGVPGELFF,TGTGCCAGCAGCTTAGTAGCGGGAGTACCCGGGGAGCTGTTTTTT
TRBJ2-7,-,-,TRBV12-3/TRBV12-4,CASGSFPGSEQYF,TGTGCCAGCGGGTCTTTTCCGGGGTCCGAGCAGTACTTC
TRBJ2-7,-,-,TRBV6-6,CASQGLGSSYEQYF,TGTGCCAGTCAGGGGTTGGGGAGCTCCTACGAGCAGTACTTC
TRBJ2-1,-,TRBD2,TRBV7-2,CASSPRLAGGINEQFF,TGTGCCAGCAGCCCGAGGTTAGCGGGGGGGATTAATGAGCAGTTCTTC
TRBJ1-5,-,TRBD1,TRBV18,CASSPGTEPTQPQHF,TGTGCCAGCTCACCAGGGACAGAACCTACCCAGCCCCAGCATTTT
TRBJ1-1,once,-,TRBV15,CATSRGSGVRRTEAFF,TGTGCCACCAGCAGAGGGTCGGGGGTCCGTCGCACTGAAGCTTTCTTT
TRBJ2-3,-,TRBD2,TRBV4-1,CASSQAGAGAPTDTQYF,TGCGCCAGCAGCCAAGCGGGAGCGGGGGCTCCCACAGATACGCAGTATTTT
TRBJ1-3,-,-,TRBV18,CASSHTAGRNTIYF,TGTGCCAGCTCACACACAGCGGGGAGAAACACCATATATTTT
TRBJ1-5,-,-,TRBV20-1,CSAGRGVAQHF,TGCAGTGCCGGACGGGGTGTCGCCCAGCATTTT
TRBJ2-7,-,TRBD2,TRBV29-1,CSVGTTYEQYF,TGCAGCGTCGGGACTACCTACGAGCAGTACTTC
TRBJ1-1,-,-,TRBV11-2,CASSLVRITMDTEAFF,TGTGCCAGCAGCTTAGTGAGAATTACCATGGACACTGAAGCTTTCTTT
TRBJ1-6,-,TRBD1,TRBV3-1/TRBV3-2,CASSQDQGASSYNSPLHF,TGTGCCAGCAGCCAAGATCAGGGGGCGAGCTCCTATAATTCACCCCTCCACTTT
TRBJ1-1,-,-,TRBV30,CAWSRSDSEAFF,TGTGCCTGGAGTAGGTCGGACAGTGAAGCTTTCTTT
TRBJ2-1,-,TRBD2,TRBV10-1,CASRDGLAAYNEQFF,TGCGCCAGCAGAGATGGACTAGCGGCCTACAATGAGCAGTTCTTC
TRBJ2-5,-,TRBD2,TRBV9,CASSAGSWGGQETQYF,TGTGCCAGCAGCGCCGGCAGTTGGGGAGGGCAAGAGACCCAGTACTTC
TRBJ2-1,once,TRBD1,TRBV9,CASSLGQSQEKYNEQFF,TGTGCCAGCAGCCTGGGACAGTCCCAAGAAAAATACAATGAGCAGTTCTTC
TRBJ1-5,-,TRBD1,TRBV2,CASTGTGGVNQPQHF,TGTGCCAGCACAGGGACAGGGGGTGTCAATCAGCCCCAGCATTTT
TRBJ1-1,-,TRBD1,TRBV4-3,CASSQDRPQGVNTEAFF,TGCGCCAGCAGCCAAGATCGCCCCCAGGGGGTGAACACTGAAGCTTTCTTT
TRBJ2-7,-,TRBD2,TRBV20-1,CSSGRSSEQYF,TGCAGTAGCGGGAGGTCAAGCGAGCAGTACTTC